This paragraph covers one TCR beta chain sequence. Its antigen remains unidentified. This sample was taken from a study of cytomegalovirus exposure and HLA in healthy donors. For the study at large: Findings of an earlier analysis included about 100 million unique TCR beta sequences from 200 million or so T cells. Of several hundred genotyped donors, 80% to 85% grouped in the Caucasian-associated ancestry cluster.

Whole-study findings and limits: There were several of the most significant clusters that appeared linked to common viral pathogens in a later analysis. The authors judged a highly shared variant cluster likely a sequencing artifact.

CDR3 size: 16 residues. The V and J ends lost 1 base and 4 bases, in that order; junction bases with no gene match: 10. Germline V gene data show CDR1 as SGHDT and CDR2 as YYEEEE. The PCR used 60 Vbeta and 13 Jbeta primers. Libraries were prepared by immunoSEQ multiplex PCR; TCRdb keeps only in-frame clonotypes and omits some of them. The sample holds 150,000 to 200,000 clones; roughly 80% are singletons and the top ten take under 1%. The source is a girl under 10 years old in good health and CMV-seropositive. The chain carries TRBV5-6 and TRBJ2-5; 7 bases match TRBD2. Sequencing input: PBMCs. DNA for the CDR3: TGTGCCAGCAGCTTGCAGTCCGGGAGGCGCCGAGAGACCCAGTACTTC. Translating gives CASSLQSGRRRETQYF.